These 10 T cell receptor beta chains share one sample of origin, sequenced in a study of blood T cell repertoires in COVID-19 (dated by TCRdb to the early 2020s). Libraries came from the immunoSEQ multiplex PCR assay. This immuneACCESS table, as held by TCRdb, lists in-frame sequences with V and J called but not all clones. Of the missing ones, under half trace to an unresolved V gene in checked studies; the others have no known cause. This sample comprises fewer than 250,000 clones, approximately 85% of them detected only once. Roughly 4% of the sample goes to the ten largest clones. The sequenced sample was peripheral blood. These receptors all stem from a man aged 45-60 years with acute or convalescent COVID-19.

The rearrangement links TRBV6-5 to TRBJ1-4, with 9 bases matching TRBD1. This CDR3 spans 16 amino acids. The trim removed 0 bases at V and 5 bases at J, leaving 4 bases unmatched. CDR1 MNHEY and CDR2 SVGAGI come from the germline V gene. This CDR3 reads CASSYSAGQGNEKLFF. CDR3 DNA: TGTGCCAGCAGTTACTCGGCAGGACAGGGGAATGAAAAACTGTTTTTT.

This clone was observed many times. The chain joins TRBV11-3 to TRBJ1-1; 9 bases match TRBD1. The CDR3 spans 14 residues. V lost 6 bases, J lost 4 bases, and 6 bases stayed unmatched. Per the germline V gene, CDR1 is SGHNT and CDR2 is YENEEA. The CDR3 nucleotides are TGTGCCAGCAGTTGGCCGGGACAGGGCACTGAAGCTTTCTTT. Translating it yields CASSWPGQGTEAFF.

The table lists this clone with a count of one. Other DNA variants within this sample encode the same CDR3. This rearrangement joins TRBV11-2 to TRBJ2-3; no reliable D call. CDR1 SGHAT and CDR2 FQNNGV come from the germline V gene. The CDR3 is 14 residues long. Trimming pared 2 bases from V and 0 bases from J, leaving 6 bases between. DNA of the CDR3: TGTGCCAGCAGCTTACGAGGTAGCACAGATACGCAGTATTTT. It is translated as CASSLRGSTDTQYF.

The chain combines TRBV5-1 with TRBJ2-7; D ambiguous. V lost 4 bases and J lost 2, with 13 bases in between. The CDR3 is made up of 14 amino acids. Germline CDR1 and CDR2: SGHRS and YFSETQ. CDR3 sequence: CASSPHMNPYEQYF. CDR3 nucleotide sequence: TGCGCCAGCAGCCCCCACATGAACCCCTACGAGCAGTACTTC.

The chain's CDR3 is CASSGGQALGETQYF. CDR3 nucleotides: TGTGCCAGTAGTGGGGGACAGGCCCTAGGAGAGACCCAGTACTTC. The rearrangement uses TRBV19 and TRBJ2-5; TRBD1 aligns across 8 bases. CDR1 LNHDA and CDR2 SQIVND come from the germline V gene (reference sequence). The CDR3 contains 15 residues. Trimming cost V 5 bases and J 4 bases; bases outside gene matches: 9.

Concerning this clone itself: Other DNA sequences of this sample code for an identical CDR3. The rearrangement joins TRBV7-3 to TRBJ2-1; tentative D call: TRBD1 (6 bases). Trimming removed 3 bases at V and 0 bases at J, with 9 bases between. The germline CDR1 and CDR2 sequences are SGHTA and FQGTGA. The CDR3 has 15 amino acids. CDR3 in DNA: TGTGCCAGCAGCTTGGACAGAAGCTCCTACAATGAGCAGTTCTTC. Protein sequence: CASSLDRSSYNEQFF.

This chain connects TRBV21-1 to TRBJ2-7; the listed D gene, TRBD1, was not tested against the DNA. TRBV21-1 is a pseudogene segment. The CDR3 is 15 residues long. Here the CDR3 DNA reads TGTGCCAGCAGCAAAGCGCTGACAGGGAACTACGAGCAGTACTTC. This sequence encodes CASSKALTGNYEQYF.

This clone was seen once. The chain combines TRBV3-1 (or the pseudogene TRBV3-2) with TRBJ2-1; 8 positions match TRBD1. The V and J ends lost 1 base and 9 bases, in that order; junction bases with no gene match: 5. CDR1 is LGHDT, CDR2 YNNKEL, per germline (reference sequence). CDR3 length: 14 residues. CDR3 coding DNA: TGTGCCAGCAGCCAAGCCGGACAGGGTGGTGAGCAGTTCTTC. Residues: CASSQAGQGGEQFF.

The rearrangement uses TRBV7-2 and TRBJ2-7; 8 bases are shared with TRBD1. With 5 bases clipped from V and 2 bases from J, the junction kept 8 bases outside the gene matches. The CDR3 covers 15 residues. CDR1 is SGHTA, CDR2 FQGNSA, per germline. CDR3 nucleotides: TGTGCCAGCAGCCCTTCCGGGACAGGAGCCTACGAGCAGTACTTC. Translating it yields CASSPSGTGAYEQYF.

The chain carries TRBV20-1 and TRBJ2-5; D not resolved. V was pared by 3 bases and J by 5 bases, with 7 bases between. The germline V gene encodes CDR1 DFQATT and CDR2 SNEGSKA (reference sequence). The CDR3 is made up of 11 amino acids. The CDR3 region is CSASERETQYF. The CDR3, as DNA: TGCAGTGCTAGTGAGAGGGAGACCCAGTACTTC.